A selection of T cell receptor beta chains follows, all from one sample in a study of cytomegalovirus exposure and HLA in healthy donors. TCRdb's copy holds only in-frame clones and misses some; the assay was immunoSEQ multiplex PCR. The data contain 45,000 to 65,000 clones, 82% of them singletons. Sequencing was carried out using PBMCs. These receptors all come from a man aged 25 to 45 in good health and CMV-seronegative. Both conserved end residues are part of each CDR3. The D gene is left open where the match is weak. Clone size is given for some rows only: seen once, a few or many times, or a class if the clone is expanded.

>TRBV19|TRBD2|TRBJ2-3|NA
CASKRGRTDTQYF
TGTGCCAGCAAGCGGGGACGCACAGATACGCAGTATTTT
>TRBV28|TRBD1|TRBJ2-5|NA
CASSLLRDRAQETQYF
TGTGCCAGCAGTTTATTAAGGGACAGGGCCCAAGAGACCCAGTACTTC
>TRBV5-1|NA|TRBJ2-7|NA
CASSLDSAYEQYF
TGCGCCAGCAGCTTGGACAGTGCCTACGAGCAGTACTTC
>TRBV11-3|NA|TRBJ2-1|NA
CASSLLARYNEQFF
TGTGCCAGCAGCTTGCTAGCGAGGTACAATGAGCAGTTCTTC
>TRBV5-6|TRBD2|TRBJ2-1|NA
CASSYGTSGRWSEQFF
TGTGCCAGCAGCTATGGGACTAGCGGGAGATGGAGTGAGCAGTTCTTC
>TRBV15|NA|TRBJ2-1|NA
CATSKGETTANEQFF
TGTGCCACCAGCAAGGGGGAGACTACGGCGAATGAGCAGTTCTTC
>TRBV7-8|TRBD2|TRBJ2-1|NA
CASSFLLAGVNEQFF
TGTGCCAGCAGCTTTCTCCTAGCGGGAGTCAATGAGCAGTTCTTC
>TRBV19|NA|TRBJ1-1|few
CARTDEQGVNTEAFF
TGTGCCAGGACGGACGAACAGGGCGTAAACACTGAAGCTTTCTTT
>TRBV27|TRBD1|TRBJ2-6|few
CASSRSARGPIGANVLTF
TGTGCCAGCAGCCGCTCGGCGAGGGGGCCTATTGGGGCCAACGTCCTGACTTTC
>TRBV6-5|TRBD2|TRBJ2-3|NA
CASRPHAGGTDTQYF
TGTGCCAGCAGGCCGCACGCGGGAGGCACAGATACGCAGTATTTT
>TRBV7-9|TRBD1|TRBJ1-6|NA
CASSPPGQGNSPLHF
TGTGCCAGCAGCCCCCCGGGACAGGGTAATTCACCCCTCCACTTT
>TRBV30|NA|TRBJ1-5|once
CAWSVYTTTGPQHF
TGTGCCTGGAGTGTTTACACTACGACGGGGCCCCAGCATTTT
>TRBV5-4|NA|TRBJ2-3|NA
CASSLDSGRETDTQYF
TGTGCCAGCAGCCTTGATAGTGGTCGCGAAACAGATACGCAGTATTTT
>TRBV29-1|TRBD1|TRBJ2-1|NA
CSDSTGASYNEQFF
TGCAGCGATTCGACAGGGGCCTCCTACAATGAGCAGTTCTTC
>TRBV4-2|TRBD1|TRBJ2-6|NA
CASSRRTGVSGANVLTF
TGTGCCAGCAGCCGGAGGACAGGGGTCTCTGGGGCCAACGTCCTGACTTTC
>TRBV6-6|NA|TRBJ1-2|NA
CASSFLGRDGYTF
TGTGCCAGCAGTTTCTTAGGGAGGGATGGCTACACCTTC
>TRBV7-2|TRBD2|TRBJ2-1|NA
CASSYLGGGADEQFF
TGTGCCAGCAGCTACCTGGGCGGGGGGGCCGATGAGCAGTTCTTC
>TRBV18|TRBD1|TRBJ1-4|NA
CASSQGAVPPLNEKLFF
TGTGCCAGCTCACAGGGGGCCGTCCCCCCGCTTAATGAAAAACTGTTTTTT
>TRBV30|NA|TRBJ2-1|NA
CAWSVSGPNEQFF
TGTGCCTGGAGTGTTTCTGGCCCCAATGAGCAGTTCTTC
>TRBV7-9|NA|TRBJ2-1|NA
CATGSSYNEQFF
TGTGCCACGGGTAGCTCCTACAATGAGCAGTTCTTC
>TRBV2|NA|TRBJ1-6|few
CASNPGWDSPLHF
TGTGCCAGCAACCCGGGTTGGGATTCACCCCTCCACTTT
>TRBV5-6|NA|TRBJ1-5|NA
CASSLGGEIGQPQHF
TGTGCCAGCAGCCTGGGAGGAGAGATAGGTCAGCCCCAGCATTTT
>TRBV29-1|TRBD1|TRBJ2-1|NA
CSAVGQGAINEQFF
TGCAGCGCCGTGGGACAGGGGGCCATAAATGAGCAGTTCTTC
>TRBV27|TRBD1|TRBJ1-1|NA
CASSLGLRGLAFF
TGTGCCAGCAGTTTGGGGCTCAGGGGGCTAGCTTTCTTT
>TRBV4-1|TRBD1|TRBJ2-7|NA
CASSRYDRGDYEQYF
TGCGCCAGCAGCCGATACGACAGGGGGGACTACGAGCAGTACTTC
>TRBV5-5|NA|TRBJ1-2|NA
CASSLEGGSNYGYTF
TGTGCCAGCAGCTTGGAAGGAGGATCTAACTATGGCTACACCTTC
>TRBV7-9|TRBD2|TRBJ2-2|NA
CASRGLATNTGELFF
TGTGCCAGCAGAGGACTAGCGACGAACACCGGGGAGCTGTTTTTT
>TRBV4-2|TRBD2|TRBJ2-1|NA
CASSGSGYRSYNEQFF
TGTGCCAGCAGCGGTAGCGGGTACCGCTCCTACAATGAGCAGTTCTTC
>TRBV6-5|NA|TRBJ2-7|few
CASSYLYEQYF
TGTGCCAGCAGTTACCTTTACGAGCAGTACTTC
>TRBV18|TRBD1|TRBJ1-2|NA
CASSPAIQGRTNGYTF
TGTGCCAGCTCACCCGCAATACAGGGGCGTACAAATGGCTACACCTTC
>TRBV21-1|NA|TRBJ1-5|NA
CAGWTGGNVCGSNQPQHF
TGTGCCGGTTGGACAGGGGGCAATGTATGCGGTAGCAATCAGCCCCAGCATTTT
>TRBV5-1|TRBD2|TRBJ2-3|few
CASSLTAGVADTQYF
TGCGCCAGCAGCTTGACAGCGGGAGTGGCGGATACGCAGTATTTT
>TRBV6-6|TRBD1|TRBJ2-2|NA
CASGEQGDTGELFF
TGTGCCAGCGGGGAACAGGGGGACACCGGGGAGCTGTTTTTT
>TRBV5-6|NA|TRBJ2-5|NA
CASSLAAGPGRYF
TGTGCCAGCAGCTTGGCCGCGGGGCCAGGGCGGTACTTC
>TRBV9|TRBD2|TRBJ2-3|NA
CASSVVSGGTDTQYF
TGTGCCAGCAGCGTAGTGAGCGGGGGCACAGATACGCAGTATTTT
>TRBV7-2|NA|TRBJ2-7|NA
CASSSGRVGLDEQYF
TGTGCCAGCAGCTCCGGCCGCGTTGGGCTCGACGAGCAGTACTTC
>TRBV7-6|NA|TRBJ2-5|once
CASSFGVWETQYF
TGTGCCAGCAGCTTCGGAGTATGGGAGACCCAGTACTTC
>TRBV6-1|TRBD1|TRBJ1-2|NA
CAGSGRDRIYGYTF
TGTGCCGGCAGTGGGCGGGACAGGATATATGGCTACACCTTC
>TRBV10-3|TRBD1|TRBJ2-3|NA
CAIRAGGTDTQYF
TGTGCCATCAGGGCAGGGGGTACAGATACGCAGTATTTT
>TRBV4-2|TRBD1|TRBJ2-3|NA
CASSPARQGRTDTQYF
TGTGCCAGCAGCCCAGCTAGACAGGGCAGGACAGATACGCAGTATTTT